This T cell receptor beta chain appears in the sequencing data of a study of blood T cell repertoires in COVID-19. As for the study in general: Specimens from acute and convalescent COVID-19 originated in the United States, Italy and Spain. The cDNA or gDNA used as material had been derived from T cells, B-cell-depleted T cells, or PBMCs.

Study processing details: Quantification of nucleated cells was approximated via reference gene primer amplification. Sequenced by immunoSEQ multiplex PCR; TCRdb stores in-frame clones only, minus some. The V and J calls and clone size are taken from that table; D and trimming were inferred from the DNA. The sample holds 120,000 or so clones, 70% to 75% seen once. The table lists this clone with a few counts. The germline V gene encodes CDR1 GTSNPN and CDR2 SVGIG (reference sequence). The CDR3 spans 13 residues. Trimming took off 2 bases at V and 2 bases at J, with 9 bases between the two ends. The sample taken for sequencing was peripheral blood. V gene TRBV30 combines with J gene TRBJ2-5; possible D gene TRBD2, 6 bases. The TCR was taken from a man in his fifties or sixties with acute or convalescent COVID-19. As DNA, the CDR3 is TGTGCCTGGAGTTATAGCGGACAAGAGACCCAGTACTTC. It translates to CAWSYSGQETQYF.